The 27 T cell receptor beta chains reported below all come from one sample, sequenced in a study of beta chain features in type 1 diabetes. Points from the study as a whole: Among all four CD4+ subsets, Type 1 diabetes patients had TCRB CDR3s that were moderately but significantly shorter.

Expressed TCRB transcripts were sequenced because the entire RNA isolate underwent reverse transcription. Profiling relied on immunoSEQ multiplex PCR, and the TCRdb table lists in-frame clones only, not all of them. The profile shows around 260,000 clones, roughly a quarter of them singletons. No antigen is known for these receptors. Sequencing was done on a sample of naive CD4+ T cells from blood. The receptors were sampled from a woman aged 25 to 39 with type 1 diabetes.

This chain links TRBV5-1 with TRBJ2-7; TRBD2 might be the D (6 bases). Germline loops: CDR1 SGHRS, CDR2 YFSETQ. V was cut by 4 bases and J by 1 base, with 15 bases left in between. This CDR3 comprises 15 residues. The CDR3 DNA reads TGCGCCAGCAGCCTTACTCCGGGGGATTCCTACGAGCAGTACTTC. This sequence encodes CASSLTPGDSYEQYF. The full variable domain, in which reference TRBV5-1 and TRBJ2-7 provide the parts outside the CDR3, is KAGVTQTPRYLIKTRGQQVTLSCSPISGHRSVSWYQQTPGQGLQFLFEYFSETQRNKGNFPGRFSGRQFSNSRSEMNVSTLELGDSALYLCASSLTPGDSYEQYFGPGTRLTVT.

The chain joins TRBV11-1 to TRBJ2-1; TRBD1 is a possible D gene (6 bases). Germline V gene sequence: CDR1 SGHAT, CDR2 FQDESV (reference sequence). This CDR3 comprises 15 residues. V lost 6 bases and J 4 bases, leaving 16 bases between the germline ends. The CDR3 DNA reads TGTGCCAGCAGATCCCAGGGGACCTATTACAATGAGCAGTTCTTC. Its translation is CASRSQGTYYNEQFF.

The table lists this clone with a count of one. V is TRBV6-6 and J is TRBJ2-7, with a possible D match to TRBD2 (6 bases). Germline-derived CDR1 and CDR2 are MNHNY and SVGAGI (reference sequence). V was shortened by 6 bases and J by 6 bases, with 9 bases between the two germline ends. The CDR3 covers 11 residues. The CDR3 sequence is CASRAGTEQYF. The CDR3 coding sequence is TGTGCCAGCAGGGCGGGAACCGAGCAGTACTTC.

This clone has a handful of counts. The rearrangement uses TRBV30 and TRBJ2-3; D not resolved. Trimming removed 0 bases at V and 5 bases at J, with 6 bases between. This CDR3 is 12 amino acids long. CDR1 is GTSNPN, CDR2 SVGIG, per germline (reference sequence). The CDR3 DNA sequence: TGTGCCTGGAGTGTACACAGAGATACGCAGTATTTT. As protein: CAWSVHRDTQYF. The whole variable domain, remainder taken from reference TRBV30 and TRBJ2-3, is SQTIHQWPATLVQPVGSPLSLECTVEGTSNPNLYWYRQAAGRGLQLLFYSVGIGQISSEVPQNLSASRPQDRQFILSSKKLLLSDSGFYLCAWSVHRDTQYFGPGTRLTVL.

A few counts support this clone. This rearrangement joins TRBV7-9 to TRBJ2-7; 8 positions match TRBD1. This CDR3 is 14 amino acids long. The germline CDR1 and CDR2 sequences are SEHNR and FQNEAQ (reference sequence). Trimming removed 5 bases from V and 3 bases from J; junction bases left unmatched: 6. The CDR3 sequence is CASSPGQGDYEQYF. CDR3 DNA sequence: TGTGCCAGCAGCCCCGGACAGGGAGACTACGAGCAGTACTTC.

This sequence joins TRBV27 and TRBJ1-1; D remains unclear. CDR3 size: 14 residues. Germline V lookup: CDR1 MNHEY, CDR2 SMNVEV (reference sequence). Deletions cut 2 bases from V and 1 base from J, with 8 bases between. CDR3 sequence reads: CASSLDGRNTEAFF. CDR3 nucleotides: TGTGCCAGCAGTTTAGATGGCCGGAACACTGAAGCTTTCTTT.

A few counts support this clone. V and J are TRBV6-5 and TRBJ1-4; 8 bases align to TRBD1. The J segment lost 7 bases and the V segment lost 0 bases, leaving 1 base of the junction unmatched. Germline loops: CDR1 MNHEY, CDR2 SVGAGI. CDR3 length equals 14 residues. The CDR3, as DNA: TGTGCCAGCAGTTACTCTACAGGGGGTGAAAAACTGTTTTTT. Protein: CASSYSTGGEKLFF.

This sequence joins TRBV27 and TRBJ2-1, with D maybe TRBD1 (6 bases). CDR1 and CDR2 (germline): MNHEY, SMNVEV (reference sequence). Trimming cost V 3 bases and J 3 bases, with 12 bases left between them. The length of the CDR3 is 15 residues. The CDR3 DNA is TGTGCCAGCAGTTTGCGACCGGACAGCTACAATGAGCAGTTCTTC. It specifies CASSLRPDSYNEQFF.

This chain joins TRBV5-4 and TRBJ2-1; TRBD2 agrees at 8 bases. The CDR3 contains 13 residues. V shed 7 bases, J shed 5 bases, and the junction held 5 bases outside the gene matches. Germline CDR1 SGHNT, CDR2 YYREEE (reference sequence). CDR3 sequence reads: CASSGGRNNEQFF. For the CDR3, the DNA is TGTGCCAGCTCTGGCGGGAGGAACAATGAGCAGTTCTTC.

This clone has just a few counts. The V gene is TRBV28, the J gene TRBJ2-5; the D gene is possibly TRBD1 (6 bases). Trimming removed 5 bases from V and 6 bases from J, with 13 bases in between. Germline CDR1 MDHEN, CDR2 SYDVKM. CDR3 length equals 13 residues. Here the CDR3 DNA reads TGTGCCAGCAGTGGACAGCCCGGGAAGACCCAGTACTTC. Protein sequence: CASSGQPGKTQYF.

This clone was counted a few times. The CDR3 sequence: CASSHPSGDRGNAYYGYTF. In nucleotides, the CDR3 is TGTGCCAGCAGCCATCCAAGTGGGGACAGGGGAAATGCGTACTATGGCTACACCTTC. V and J are TRBV4-2 and TRBJ1-2; 10 nucleotides agree with TRBD1. The trim removed 3 bases at V and 3 bases at J, leaving 16 bases unmatched. The CDR3 loop spans 19 amino acids. The V gene's germline CDR1 is LGHNA and CDR2 YNFKEQ.

The table lists this clone with a few counts. J is TRBJ1-5 and V is TRBV7-8, with 8 bases fitting TRBD1. The CDR3 spans 19 residues. The germline V gene has CDR1 SGHVS and CDR2 FQNEAQ. The junction had 10 bases not matched to a gene; V was cut back by 0 bases and J by 0 bases. CDR3 protein: CASSLAFWDRSSSNQPQHF. The CDR3 coding sequence is TGTGCCAGCAGCTTAGCGTTTTGGGACAGGTCTTCTAGCAATCAGCCCCAGCATTTT.

This clone was counted a few times. The CDR3 protein is CASSQDRGQGQETQYF. CDR3 nucleotides: TGCGCCAGCAGCCAAGATCGAGGACAGGGTCAAGAGACCCAGTACTTC. The gene calls are TRBV4-1 and TRBJ2-5, with 8 bases fitting TRBD1. The junction had 5 bases not matched to a gene; V was cut back by 0 bases and J by 2 bases. The CDR3 sequence is 16 residues long. Germline assignment: CDR1 MGHRA and CDR2 YSYEKL.

The table lists this clone with a few counts. V usage is TRBV19 and J usage is TRBJ2-1; TRBD2 is a possible D gene (6 bases). Germline CDR1 is LNHDA and CDR2 is SQIVND (reference sequence). This CDR3 spans 15 amino acids. Trimming pared 1 base from V and 9 bases from J, leaving 16 bases between. The CDR3 loop is CASSIVLASGSEQFF. CDR3 sequence (DNA): TGTGCCAGTAGTATAGTGCTAGCCTCCGGGAGTGAGCAGTTCTTC.

This clone was observed a handful of times. This chain links TRBV21-1 with TRBJ2-7; TRBD2 reflects the table's D call only, with no check against the DNA. TRBV21-1 is shown as a pseudogene. The CDR3 loop spans 17 amino acids. For the CDR3, the DNA is TGTGCCAGCAGCAAACACTGGGGGGAGGACCGCAACCGCGAGCAGTACTTC. It encodes CASSKHWGEDRNREQYF.

The chain employs TRBV30 and TRBJ1-5, with 10 bases lining up with TRBD1. Trimming removed 0 bases from V and 4 bases from J; junction bases left unmatched: 9. Germline V CDR1 and CDR2: GTSNPN, SVGIG (reference sequence). This CDR3 spans 17 amino acids. This chain's CDR3 is CAWSVRTGQGLNQPQHF. DNA of the CDR3: TGTGCCTGGAGTGTGCGTACGGGACAGGGGTTAAATCAGCCCCAGCATTTT.

This clone has a handful of counts. The chain couples TRBV29-1 to TRBJ2-1; 11 nucleotides line up with TRBD2. J gave up 8 bases and V 6 bases, and 9 bases lay outside the gene matches. The CDR3 loop spans 14 amino acids. The germline gives CDR1 SQVTM, CDR2 ANQGSEA. CDR3 residues: CSVLRLAGGDEQFF. The CDR3 coding sequence is TGCAGCGTATTGAGGCTAGCGGGAGGAGATGAGCAGTTCTTC.

The V and J genes are TRBV19 and TRBJ1-2; D is uncertain. CDR3 length: 15 amino acids. The germline V gene encodes CDR1 LNHDA and CDR2 SQIVND (reference sequence). V was trimmed by 3 bases and J by 4 bases, leaving 15 bases between them. CDR3 amino acids: CASSMEVREAYGYTF. The CDR3 DNA reads TGTGCCAGTAGTATGGAGGTACGGGAAGCCTATGGCTACACCTTC.

This clone was counted only a few times. The chain employs TRBV5-1 and TRBJ2-7; weak D call: TRBD2 (6 bases). V shed 3 bases and J shed 4 bases, with 14 bases lying between them. In germline, CDR1 is SGHRS, CDR2 YFSETQ. CDR3 length: 14 residues. The CDR3 reads CASSSGDALYEQYF. The CDR3 nucleotides are TGCGCCAGCAGCTCGGGGGACGCCTTGTACGAGCAGTACTTC.

This clone turned up a few times. This sequence joins TRBV5-4 and TRBJ2-1; TRBD1 matches at 9 bases. Germline CDR1 is SGHNT and CDR2 is YYREEE (reference sequence). This CDR3 contains 15 residues. J gave up 7 bases and V 3 bases, and 8 bases lay outside the gene matches. This CDR3 reads CASSSGTGSMNEQFF. The CDR3 DNA is TGTGCCAGCAGCTCCGGGACAGGGTCGATGAATGAGCAGTTCTTC.

This sequence joins TRBV2 and TRBJ2-4, with TRBD1 as a possible D gene (6 bases). Looked up from germline, CDR1 is SNHLY and CDR2 is FYNNEI. V was pared by 2 bases and J by 1 base, with 6 bases between. The CDR3 is made up of 14 amino acids. The CDR3 coding sequence is TGTGCCAGCAGTGAAAGGGGGGCCAAAAACATTCAGTACTTC. Translation gives CASSERGAKNIQYF.

About this clone itself: This same CDR3 is encoded by further DNA sequences in the sample. This chain uses TRBV6-4 with TRBJ1-5, with TRBD1 matching 8 bases. CDR3 length: 13 residues. V was clipped by 6 bases and J by 6 bases; unmatched bases: 4. Looked up from germline, CDR1 is MRHNA and CDR2 is SNTAGT. The CDR3 sequence: CASSGQGGQPQHF. The DNA of the CDR3 is TGTGCCAGCAGCGGACAGGGCGGTCAGCCCCAGCATTTT.

The chain joins TRBV5-1 to TRBJ1-2; 7 positions match TRBD1. Germline CDR1 reads SGHRS; CDR2 reads YFSETQ. V trimming: 2 bases; J trimming: 2 bases; junction bases outside the gene matches: 6. The CDR3 sequence is 15 residues long. In DNA form, the CDR3 reads TGCGCCAGCAGCTTTCAACAGGGGCTGAACTATGGCTACACCTTC. Encoded protein: CASSFQQGLNYGYTF.

This clone was picked up one time. The chain carries TRBV2 and TRBJ2-1; possible D gene TRBD1, 5 bases. Germline V gives CDR1 SNHLY, CDR2 FYNNEI. The CDR3 is 16 amino acids. V dropped 5 bases and J dropped 0 bases, with 14 bases sitting between them. CDR3 region: CASSPQGSHSYNEQFF. CDR3 in DNA: TGTGCCAGCAGTCCCCAGGGTTCCCACTCCTACAATGAGCAGTTCTTC.

In this sample, this clone turned up a few times. V gene TRBV30 combines with J gene TRBJ2-1; 9 positions agree with TRBD1. The CDR3 contains 15 residues. Germline CDR1 reads GTSNPN; CDR2 reads SVGIG (reference sequence). With 2 bases clipped from V and 2 bases from J, the junction kept 4 bases outside the gene matches. CDR3 DNA sequence: TGTGCCTGGAGTAAGAGACAGGGGGCCTACAATGAGCAGTTCTTC. Its protein product is CAWSKRQGAYNEQFF.

A few counts support this clone. The genes are TRBV30 and TRBJ1-2, with TRBD1 identical over 8 bases. The junction had 12 bases not matched to a gene; V was cut back by 5 bases and J by 7 bases. The CDR3 is 14 amino acids. Looked up from germline, CDR1 is GTSNPN and CDR2 is SVGIG (reference sequence). The CDR3 sequence is CAWGGGQGASGYTF. In DNA form, the CDR3 reads TGTGCCTGGGGTGGGGGCCAGGGGGCTAGTGGCTACACCTTC.

This clone was counted a few times. V gene TRBV7-8 combines with J gene TRBJ1-1; no clear D. V gave up 1 base and J gave up 8 bases, with 8 bases separating them. Germline V gene sequence: CDR1 SGHVS, CDR2 FQNEAQ. The CDR3 has 12 amino acids. The CDR3 bases are TGTGCCAGCAGCTTAGACAGAAGAGAAGCTTTCTTT. Encoded protein: CASSLDRREAFF.